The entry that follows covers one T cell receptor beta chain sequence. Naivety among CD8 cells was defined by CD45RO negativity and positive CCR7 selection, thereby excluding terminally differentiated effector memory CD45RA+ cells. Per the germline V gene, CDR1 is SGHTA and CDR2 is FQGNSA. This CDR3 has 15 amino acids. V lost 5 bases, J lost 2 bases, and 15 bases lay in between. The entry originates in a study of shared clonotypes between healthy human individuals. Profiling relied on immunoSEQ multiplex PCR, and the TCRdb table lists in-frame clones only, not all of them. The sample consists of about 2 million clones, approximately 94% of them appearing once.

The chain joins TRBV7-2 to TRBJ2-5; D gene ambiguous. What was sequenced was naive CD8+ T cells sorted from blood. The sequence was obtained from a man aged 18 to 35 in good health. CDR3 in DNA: TGTGCCAGCAGCCTAACTTCGGGTGTTCAAGAGACCCAGTACTTC. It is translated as CASSLTSGVQETQYF.